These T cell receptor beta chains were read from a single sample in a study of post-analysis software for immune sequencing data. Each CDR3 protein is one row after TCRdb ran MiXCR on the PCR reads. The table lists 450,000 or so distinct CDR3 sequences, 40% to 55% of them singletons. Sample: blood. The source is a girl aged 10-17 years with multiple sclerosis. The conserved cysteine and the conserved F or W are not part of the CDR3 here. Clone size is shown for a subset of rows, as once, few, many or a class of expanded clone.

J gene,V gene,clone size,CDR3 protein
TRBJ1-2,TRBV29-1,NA,SVEDSRDLKGYT
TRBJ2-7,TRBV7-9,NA,ASSLSGQGPHEQY
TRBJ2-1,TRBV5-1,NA,ASSLTPGQGANEQF
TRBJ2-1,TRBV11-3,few,ASSPLAGGSNEQF
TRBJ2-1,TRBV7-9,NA,SSSLGLAGVFEQF
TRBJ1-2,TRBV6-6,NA,ASTSQGSDYGYT
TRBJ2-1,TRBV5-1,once,ASSFKDREYLTSGSYNEQF
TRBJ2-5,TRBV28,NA,ASRWGGQETQY
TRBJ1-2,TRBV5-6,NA,ASSLEPQAGSGYT
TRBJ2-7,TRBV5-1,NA,ASSGLAGVDEQY
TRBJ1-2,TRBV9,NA,ASSVGTGRYGYT
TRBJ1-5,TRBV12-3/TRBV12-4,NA,ASNRDRAGQPQH
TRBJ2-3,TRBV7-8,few,ASSLALGTGSTDTQY
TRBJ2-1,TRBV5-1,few,ASSLAEDVSGRALGEQF
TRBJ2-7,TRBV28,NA,ASSVADRAYEQY
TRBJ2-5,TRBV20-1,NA,STSGQETQY
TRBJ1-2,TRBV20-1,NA,SADWGLYYGYT
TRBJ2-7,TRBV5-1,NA,ASSLESGQHYEQY
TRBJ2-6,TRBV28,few,ASSFTKGFLRRSGANALT
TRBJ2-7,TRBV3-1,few,ASSQDDGFYEQY
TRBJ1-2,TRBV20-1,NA,SARDRGDRGDYGYT
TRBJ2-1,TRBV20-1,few,SASVYNEQF
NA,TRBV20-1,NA,SAGLAGDTHEQY
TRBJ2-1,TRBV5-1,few,ASRVGTDHSYNEQF
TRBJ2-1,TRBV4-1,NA,ASSQVGLAGVMRDEQF
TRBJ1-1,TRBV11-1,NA,ASSLARSRNTEAF
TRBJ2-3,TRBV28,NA,ASSLRSSGITDTQY
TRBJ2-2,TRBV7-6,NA,ASSFSLASGGAATGELF
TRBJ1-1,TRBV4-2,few,ASSQDDRAVEAF
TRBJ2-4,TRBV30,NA,AWSAAIQNIQY
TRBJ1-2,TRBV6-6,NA,ASSDSYRDGYGYT
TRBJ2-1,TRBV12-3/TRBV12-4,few,ASSYGGGTSRDEQF
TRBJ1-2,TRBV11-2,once,ASSLDLGTGRAYGYT
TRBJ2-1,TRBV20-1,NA,SARDRASSGAYNEQF
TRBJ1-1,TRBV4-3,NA,ASSQEKGGTEAF
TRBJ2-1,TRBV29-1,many,SVATGSNEQF
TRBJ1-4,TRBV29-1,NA,SADSPNEKLF
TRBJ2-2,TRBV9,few,ASSVVGTENTGELF
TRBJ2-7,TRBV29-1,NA,SVEAPGGYEQY
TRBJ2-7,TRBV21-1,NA,ASSKVPSGRDYEQY
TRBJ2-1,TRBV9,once,ASSASGRPVDEQF
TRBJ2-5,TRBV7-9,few,ASSLTSGAGRETQY